The sequence of this TCR beta chain was determined in a study of T cell responses to AZD1222 COVID-19 vaccine. Concerning this clone itself: The antigen is not known.

Using immunoSEQ multiplex PCR, the repertoire was profiled, and TCRdb retains in-frame clones only, with some absent. The sample records around 86,000 clones, nearly 90% being singletons. Broader study findings: Repertoire collection took place solely once the T cell response had peaked. Among spike-specific TCRs, nearly half reportedly target unmutated variant regions.

Germline-derived CDR1 and CDR2 are SGHNT and YYREEE (reference sequence). Trimming pared 3 bases from V and 4 bases from J, leaving 14 bases between. The CDR3 is 15 amino acids. The gene calls are TRBV5-4 and TRBJ2-1; tentative D call: TRBD1 (6 bases). This sequence originates from an adult in good health. Specimen: peripheral blood, collected on day 0 of AZD1222 vaccination. The CDR3 region is CASSSLTGSYNEQFF. As DNA, the CDR3 is TGTGCCAGCAGCTCCTTGACAGGCTCGTACAATGAGCAGTTCTTC. The variable domain in full, with the rest retrieved from reference TRBV5-4 and TRBJ2-1, is ETGVTQSPTHLIKTRGQQVTLRCSSQSGHNTVSWYQQALGQGPQFIFQYYREEENGRGNFPPRFSGLQFPNYSSELNVNALELDDSALYLCASSSLTGSYNEQFFGPGTRLTVL.